The clone carrying this T cell receptor beta chain showed up just a few times. Its target is not known. This entry is derived from a study of blood T cells in healthy people across ages. With each sample, at least 5 micrograms of total RNA were extracted. This CDR3 spans 15 amino acids. Germline V gene sequence: CDR1 MDHEN, CDR2 SYDVKM. It was with a sample-barcoded 5' primer and a J-beta primer mix that a second PCR of roughly 7 to 12 cycles was run. Each CDR3 protein gets one entry after TCRdb re-called the 5' RACE reads with MiXCR. The sample lists over 1,500,000 distinct CDR3 sequences; about 39% were seen once. Overall study findings and caveats: Roughly linear declines in TCR beta diversity per million T cells occurred with age. Unsorted PBMCs prevented conclusive naive versus antigen-experienced comparison.

The sequenced sample consisted of blood. This sequence was found in a human donor in good health. The chain recombines TRBV28 with TRBJ2-4; 9 bases fit TRBD1. The DNA end is a closer match to TRBJ2-7, so the J assignment may be wrong. CDR3 region: CASSRRTGALYEQYF. In nucleotides, the CDR3 is TGTGCCAGCAGTCGACGGACAGGGGCTCTCTACGAGCAGTACTTC.